This T cell receptor beta chain was captured by sequencing in a study of beta chain features in type 1 diabetes. Study-wide results and limits: Whether HLA type influences TCRB rearrangement remained unresolved here.

Averaging approximately 120 mL, one heparinised blood draw came from each individual donor. As to this clone: The antigen is undetermined.

Expressed TCRB transcripts were sequenced after all isolated RNA was converted to cDNA. TCRdb's copy holds only in-frame clones and misses some; the assay was immunoSEQ multiplex PCR. This sample has under 300,000 clones, with 25% to 35% found just once. Looked up from germline, CDR1 is SGHNT and CDR2 is YYREEE (reference sequence). V shed 4 bases and J shed 0 bases, with 11 bases lying between them. The CDR3 spans 15 residues. The V call is TRBV5-4, the J call TRBJ2-1; D unclear. Sequenced: central memory CD4+ T cells from blood. This receptor was identified in a man aged 25 to 45 in good health. The CDR3 sequence: CASSTELSSYNEQFF. As DNA, the CDR3 is TGTGCCAGCAGCACCGAATTGAGCTCCTACAATGAGCAGTTCTTC.